Below, 3 T cell receptor beta chains from the same sample are listed, as sequenced in a study of T cells expressing NK-cell markers. TCRdb re-called the 5' RACE reads; every CDR3 protein appears as one record, without DNA. The sample's table shows about 370,000 distinct CDR3 sequences. Sequenced sample: blood T cells: a sorted CD56 or NKG2C T cell subset, CD4+ or CD8+ T cells, or bulk PBMC T cells (not recorded which). These receptors came from a woman in her forties or fifties in good health.

The chain couples TRBV5-1 to TRBJ2-2; the TRBD1 assignment by TCRdb is unverifiable without DNA. Germline CDR1 and CDR2: SGHRS and YFSETQ. The CDR3 sequence is 19 residues long. The CDR3 sequence is CASSLDGTGGAVVAGELFF.

The chain is built from TRBV15 and TRBJ2-7; TCRdb outputs TRBD2, but without DNA this stays unchecked. The germline gives CDR1 LNHNV, CDR2 YYDKDF (reference sequence). The CDR3 spans 19 residues. The CDR3 sequence is CATSRDMEGYTYSYYEQYF.

The chain joins TRBV7-9 to TRBJ1-2; TCRdb's assignment of TRBD1 cannot be checked, as there is no DNA. Germline CDR1 reads SEHNR; CDR2 reads FQNEAQ (reference sequence). CDR3 length: 13 amino acids. The CDR3 is CASSSVGRWGYTF. The complete variable domain, with remaining parts taken from reference TRBV7-9 and TRBJ1-2, reads DTGVSQNPRHKITKRGQNVTFRCDPISEHNRLYWYRQTLGQGPEFLTYFQNEAQLEKSRLLSDRFSAERPKGSFSTLEIQRTEQGDSAMYLCASSSVGRWGYTFGSGTRLTVV.